This TCR beta chain was profiled in a study of blood T cells in healthy people across ages. At the level of the study: Through template switching, about one barcoded beta molecule was captured per two T cells, as measured in model experiments.

Regarding this clonotype: Its antigen is undetermined.

The junction had 10 bases not matched to a gene; V was cut back by 4 bases and J by 13 bases. This CDR3 is 12 amino acids long. Germline loops: CDR1 SGHRS, CDR2 YFSETQ. Study-wide points: Comparison with aged donors showed that long-lived donors had more naive CD4+ cells and higher diversity.

A sample-barcoded 5' primer and a J-beta primer mix were used in a second PCR of about 7 to 12 cycles. TCRdb redid the calling of the 5' RACE reads with MiXCR, one entry per CDR3 protein. Of fewer than 1,000,000 distinct CDR3 sequences in the sample, around 45% were seen once. V is TRBV5-1 and J is TRBJ1-1; TRBD1 aligns across 7 bases. The sample comprised blood. The sequence came from a man between 60 and 75 years old in good health. Here the CDR3 reads CASSPGQLYVFF. Written as DNA, the CDR3 is TGCGCCAGCAGCCCGGGACAGCTTTATGTTTTCTTT. Looking up the rest from reference TRBV5-1 and TRBJ1-1 gives the full variable domain: KAGVTQTPRYLIKTRGQQVTLSCSPISGHRSVSWYQQTPGQGLQFLFEYFSETQRNKGNFPGRFSGRQFSNSRSEMNVSTLELGDSALYLCASSPGQLYVFFGQGTRLTVV.